Following are 32 T cell receptor beta chains from one sample sequenced in a study of blood T cell repertoires in COVID-19. Method: immunoSEQ multiplex PCR; TCRdb's copy keeps in-frame clones and lacks some. The data show 190,000 or so clones, just under 80% seen once. The material sequenced was peripheral blood. Receptor source: a woman older than 75 with active or convalescent COVID-19.

The chain joins TRBV28 to TRBJ2-1; 9 positions agree with TRBD1. The germline V gene encodes CDR1 MDHEN and CDR2 SYDVKM. CDR3 length: 16 amino acids. V gave up 4 bases and J gave up 2 bases; unmatched junction bases: 6. CDR3 nucleotide sequence: TGTGCCAGCAGTTCGACCGGGACAGGGACCTACAATGAGCAGTTCTTC. This gives the protein CASSSTGTGTYNEQFF.

This clone was seen a single time. The chain is built from TRBV6-5 and TRBJ1-5; D gene ambiguous. This CDR3 region has 16 residues. Germline V gene sequence: CDR1 MNHEY, CDR2 SVGAGI. The V and J ends lost 0 bases and 5 bases respectively, with 14 bases between them. The CDR3 DNA sequence: TGTGCCAGCAGTTACTCCGGTTCGCCGGTTGATCAGCCCCAGCATTTT. Translation: CASSYSGSPVDQPQHF.

This chain links TRBV5-1 with TRBJ1-1; 9 nucleotides agree with TRBD1. CDR1 is SGHRS and CDR2 is YFSETQ in the germline V gene. This CDR3 is built from 14 residues. The V and J ends lost 2 bases and 5 bases, in that order; junction bases with no gene match: 4. In DNA, the CDR3 is TGCGCCAGCAGCTTACAGGGGGCCCGGACTGAAGCTTTCTTT. Residues: CASSLQGARTEAFF.

This clone was observed a few times. The J gene is TRBJ1-3, the V gene TRBV2; D not resolved. Trimming stripped 6 bases from V and 1 base from J, with 7 bases between. The CDR3 has 13 amino acids. Germline CDR1 SNHLY, CDR2 FYNNEI. CDR3 in amino acids: CASRSESGNTIYF. Here the CDR3 DNA reads TGTGCCAGCAGAAGTGAGTCTGGAAACACCATATATTTT.

The chain joins TRBV7-9 to TRBJ1-5; maybe TRBD1 (5 bases). Germline CDR1 SEHNR, CDR2 FQNEAQ (reference sequence). The length of the CDR3 is 15 residues. V lost 5 bases and J 0 bases, leaving 11 bases between the germline ends. The CDR3 loop is CASSPHGGSNQPQHF. For the CDR3, the DNA is TGTGCCAGCAGCCCGCACGGGGGTAGCAATCAGCCCCAGCATTTT.

This clone was seen a handful of times. The germline gene is not matched at one end of the junction; a read error may be the cause. This chain uses TRBV28 with TRBJ1-1; 8 nucleotides line up with TRBD1. The CDR3 runs 12 residues. Germline CDR1 is MDHEN and CDR2 is SYDVKM. CDR3 sequence: CASSTSDRVGLF. The CDR3, as DNA: TGTGCCAGCAGTACCTCGGACAGGGTGGGCCTCTTT.

This clone was recorded only once. At the DNA level, this CDR3 is encoded by other sequences in the same sample as well. V and J are TRBV9 and TRBJ1-1, with D perhaps TRBD1 (6 bases). Trimming removed 4 bases at V and 5 bases at J, with 12 bases between. Germline V CDR1 and CDR2: SGDLS, YYNGEE. The CDR3 is 13 amino acids. CDR3 amino acids: CASSPGGRTEAFF. The CDR3 DNA reads as TGTGCCAGCAGCCCTGGGGGCAGGACTGAAGCTTTCTTT.

The genes are TRBV5-4 and TRBJ2-3, with 7 nucleotides matching TRBD1. Per germline, CDR1 SGHNT and CDR2 YYREEE (reference sequence). This CDR3 has 14 residues. V trimming: 6 bases; J trimming: 2 bases; junction bases outside the gene matches: 6. CDR3 sequence reads: CASKTGQLTDTQYF. The CDR3 DNA sequence: TGTGCCAGCAAGACGGGACAGCTCACAGATACGCAGTATTTT. The complete variable domain, with remaining parts taken from reference TRBV5-4 and TRBJ2-3, reads ETGVTQSPTHLIKTRGQQVTLRCSSQSGHNTVSWYQQALGQGPQFIFQYYREEENGRGNFPPRFSGLQFPNYSSELNVNALELDDSALYLCASKTGQLTDTQYFGPGTRLTVL.

About this clone itself: This specimen includes other DNA sequences encoding the same CDR3. This chain joins TRBV7-2 and TRBJ1-2; D may be TRBD1 (6 bases). This CDR3 contains 13 residues. The V gene's germline CDR1 is SGHTA and CDR2 FQGNSA. V was pared by 1 base and J by 8 bases, with 11 bases between. The CDR3 here is CASSLGGGYGYTF. The CDR3 DNA reads as TGTGCCAGCAGCTTAGGAGGGGGTTACGGCTACACCTTC.

The chain is built from TRBV7-8 and TRBJ1-5; D perhaps matches TRBD1 (5 bases). The CDR3 covers 17 residues. Germline V gene sequence: CDR1 SGHVS, CDR2 FQNEAQ. Trimming pared 1 base from V and 0 bases from J, leaving 13 bases between. The CDR3 region has the DNA TGTGCCAGCAGCTTAGTGTCAGGGTGGGATAGCAATCAGCCCCAGCATTTT. Its translation: CASSLVSGWDSNQPQHF.

The chain joins TRBV7-9 to TRBJ1-2, with no clear D. V was trimmed by 3 bases and J by 5 bases, leaving 4 bases between them. Per germline, CDR1 SEHNR and CDR2 FQNEAQ (reference sequence). The CDR3 has 11 amino acids. The CDR3 nucleotides read TGTGCCAGCAGCTTCAGGTATGGCTACACCTTC. It codes for CASSFRYGYTF.

The chain is built from TRBV5-1 and TRBJ2-7; a possible D gene is TRBD1 (6 bases). CDR1 and CDR2 (germline): SGHRS, YFSETQ. The CDR3 covers 15 residues. V was pared by 4 bases and J by 6 bases, with 20 bases between. For the CDR3, the DNA is TGCGCCAGCAGCGTCTTACAGGGCCGCGCCTCCGAGCAGTACTTC. This encodes CASSVLQGRASEQYF.

The chain has TRBV10-3 and TRBJ1-4; the match to TRBD1 covers 9 bases. From germline, CDR1 is ENHRY and CDR2 SYGVKD. The CDR3 contains 12 residues. V lost 8 bases, J lost 8 bases, and 3 bases stayed unmatched. The CDR3 coding sequence is TGTGCCATCGGGACAGGGTCCGAAAAACTGTTTTTT. Translated, it gives CAIGTGSEKLFF.

The CDR3 reads CASRKRGATDTQYF. The CDR3 DNA sequence: TGTGCCAGCAGAAAGCGGGGGGCGACAGATACGCAGTATTTT. The chain has TRBV6-5 and TRBJ2-3, with 9 bases fitting TRBD2. Trimming removed 6 bases from V and 3 bases from J; junction bases left unmatched: 4. The CDR3 loop spans 14 amino acids. Germline CDR1 is MNHEY and CDR2 is SVGAGI.

This rearrangement joins TRBV6-5 to TRBJ1-2; D might be TRBD1 (5 bases). Trimming cost V 8 bases and J 13 bases, with 20 bases left between them. Per germline, CDR1 MNHEY and CDR2 SVGAGI. The CDR3 is 12 amino acids. The CDR3 sequence: CASGSPEGMATF. The CDR3, as DNA: TGTGCCAGCGGATCGCCGGAGGGGATGGCCACCTTC.

The chain couples TRBV9 to TRBJ2-5, with a possible D match to TRBD1 (7 bases). Trimming removed 3 bases from V and 5 bases from J, with 17 bases in between. Per the germline V gene, CDR1 is SGDLS and CDR2 is YYNGEE. There are 15 residues in the CDR3. CDR3 coding DNA: TGTGCCAGCAGCGCGGCGGGACAGAGGGGCGAGACCCAGTACTTC. As protein: CASSAAGQRGETQYF. Full variable domain (missing parts from reference TRBV9 and TRBJ2-5): DSGVTQTPKHLITATGQRVTLRCSPRSGDLSVYWYQQSLDQGLQFLIQYYNGEERAKGNILERFSAQQFPDLHSELNLSSLELGDSALYFCASSAAGQRGETQYFGPGTRLLVL.

With respect to this clone: The same CDR3 is also encoded by other DNA sequences in this sample. The chain has TRBV18 and TRBJ1-4, with 9 positions matching TRBD1. Trimming cost V 3 bases and J 5 bases; bases outside gene matches: 4. The CDR3 spans 15 residues. Germline V gene lookup returns CDR1 KGHSH and CDR2 LQKENI. The CDR3 sequence is CASSPNRGPNEKLFF. The CDR3 nucleotides read TGTGCCAGCTCACCCAACAGGGGGCCCAATGAAAAACTGTTTTTT.

The chain has TRBV4-1 and TRBJ1-4, with a tentative D call TRBD1 (6 bases). Deletions cut 4 bases from V and 3 bases from J, with 15 bases between. CDR3 size: 16 residues. Germline V CDR1 and CDR2: MGHRA, YSYEKL. CDR3 sequence: CASSPGGQGPNEKLFF. CDR3 DNA: TGCGCCAGCAGCCCCGGAGGTCAGGGGCCTAATGAAAAACTGTTTTTT.

J is TRBJ1-2 and V is TRBV27, with 9 bases aligning to TRBD1. The CDR3 is 14 residues long. Germline V CDR1 and CDR2: MNHEY, SMNVEV (reference sequence). The V segment lost 5 bases and the J segment 7 bases; nucleotides outside the gene matches: 8. The CDR3 here is CASSEDRGGGGYTF. As DNA, the CDR3 is TGTGCCAGCAGTGAAGACAGGGGGGGTGGTGGCTACACCTTC.

The chain is built from TRBV27 and TRBJ2-3; 8 bases are a match to TRBD2. The CDR3 totals 16 residues. The germline gives CDR1 MNHEY, CDR2 SMNVEV (reference sequence). J lost 2 bases, V lost 2 bases, and 6 bases had no gene match. This CDR3 reads CASSLTAGDITDTQYF. The DNA of the CDR3 is TGTGCCAGCAGTTTAACAGCGGGGGACATCACAGATACGCAGTATTTT.

The table lists this clone with a count of one. DNA of the CDR3: TGTGCCAGCAGCGACCTGAGGGGGACAGGGGTTAATGAGCAGTTCTTC. Protein: CASSDLRGTGVNEQFF. The chain joins TRBV5-6 to TRBJ2-1; 10 bases fit TRBD1. V lost 4 bases and J lost 7; bases outside the gene matches: 11. Germline V gene lookup returns CDR1 SGHDT and CDR2 YYEEEE. This CDR3 is 16 amino acids long.

CDR3: CASSPLGQSTDTQYF. CDR3 coding DNA: TGTGCCAGCAGCCCGCTGGGCCAGAGCACAGATACGCAGTATTTT. This chain connects TRBV7-3 to TRBJ2-3; no definite D call. Trimming shortened V by 5 bases and J by 0 bases, and 12 bases separated the two germline ends. Germline V gives CDR1 SGHTA, CDR2 FQGTGA. The CDR3 spans 15 residues.

The chain has TRBV10-3 and TRBJ1-1, with D perhaps matching TRBD1 (5 bases). CDR1 and CDR2 (germline): ENHRY, SYGVKD. The CDR3 consists of 13 residues. Trimming pared 6 bases from V and 1 base from J, leaving 9 bases between. This CDR3 is CAISIQANTEAFF. CDR3 bases: TGTGCCATCAGCATACAGGCGAACACTGAAGCTTTCTTT.

The chain couples TRBV28 to TRBJ2-5; 7 bases line up with TRBD2. Germline CDR1 is MDHEN and CDR2 is SYDVKM. V gave up 4 bases and J gave up 3 bases; unmatched junction bases: 11. The CDR3 sequence is 16 residues long. This CDR3 reads CASSSLLAASKETQYF. The CDR3 region has the DNA TGTGCCAGCAGTTCACTGCTAGCGGCATCCAAAGAGACCCAGTACTTC.

The chain employs TRBV11-3 and TRBJ1-1; tentative D call: TRBD1 (5 bases). The germline V gene encodes CDR1 SGHNT and CDR2 YENEEA. V was cut by 2 bases and J by 4 bases, with 11 bases left in between. This CDR3 is built from 14 residues. DNA for the CDR3: TGTGCCAGCAGCTTACAGGGTTGGGGCACTGAAGCTTTCTTT. This codes for CASSLQGWGTEAFF.

This chain connects TRBV3-1 (or the pseudogene TRBV3-2) to TRBJ2-3; 13 nucleotides agree with TRBD2. Germline V gene data show CDR1 as LGHDT and CDR2 as YNNKEL (reference sequence). The V gene end was trimmed by 2 bases and the J gene end by 6 bases; junction bases not matched to a gene: 5. The CDR3 loop spans 16 amino acids. The CDR3 is CASSQQLAGGPDTQYF. The CDR3 DNA reads TGTGCCAGCAGCCAACAACTAGCGGGGGGGCCGGATACGCAGTATTTT.

This chain connects TRBV10-1 to TRBJ1-1, with D unresolved. CDR1 and CDR2 from the germline V gene are WNHNN and SYGVQD (reference sequence). This CDR3 region has 14 residues. V lost 4 bases and J 3 bases, leaving 12 bases between the germline ends. The CDR3: CASSVGRPYTEAFF. The CDR3 DNA reads TGCGCCAGCAGTGTCGGGAGACCCTACACTGAAGCTTTCTTT.

This clone was seen once. The chain couples TRBV3-1 (or the pseudogene TRBV3-2) to TRBJ1-2, with 8 bases fitting TRBD1. Unmatched junction bases numbered 12, after V lost 4 bases and J lost 8 bases. CDR3 length: 15 residues. Looked up from germline, CDR1 is LGHDT and CDR2 is YNNKEL (reference sequence). The chain's CDR3 is CASSPWDRTDGGYTF. CDR3 bases: TGTGCCAGCAGCCCTTGGGACAGGACTGATGGCGGCTACACCTTC.

This chain uses TRBV2 with TRBJ1-1, with D possibly being TRBD1 (6 bases). The germline CDR1 and CDR2 sequences are SNHLY and FYNNEI. The CDR3 is 13 residues long. V was pared by 7 bases and J by 1 base, with 10 bases between. CDR3 DNA: TGTGCCAGCACAACACAGGGGAACACTGAAGCTTTCTTT. This encodes CASTTQGNTEAFF.

The V call is TRBV6-5, the J call TRBJ1-6, with a possible D match to TRBD1 (5 bases). CDR1 is MNHEY, CDR2 SVGAGI, per germline. This CDR3 comprises 15 residues. V lost 5 bases and J lost 1, with 9 bases in between. This CDR3 reads CASSTQGSYNSPLHF. In DNA, the CDR3 is TGTGCCAGCAGTACCCAGGGTTCCTATAATTCACCCCTCCACTTT.

V usage is TRBV19 and J usage is TRBJ1-4; unclear D gene. V was pared by 5 bases and J by 6 bases, with 7 bases between. The CDR3 has 12 residues. Germline V CDR1 and CDR2: LNHDA, SQIVND (reference sequence). CDR3 DNA sequence: TGTGCCAGTAGTCTTTCGGATGAAAAACTGTTTTTT. This translates into CASSLSDEKLFF.

This clone has only a few counts. The chain carries TRBV19 and TRBJ1-1; TRBD1 matches at 7 bases. CDR3 length: 15 residues. Germline CDR1 reads LNHDA; CDR2 reads SQIVND (reference sequence). After removal of 5 bases from V and 3 bases from J, the junction contained 9 bases not matched to a gene. CDR3 protein: CASSAPGTVHTEAFF. The CDR3 coding sequence is TGTGCCAGTAGTGCTCCCGGGACAGTTCACACTGAAGCTTTCTTT.